This TCR beta chain was sequenced in a study of response to subunit inactivated influenza vaccine. V was pared by 6 bases and J by 6 bases, with 18 bases between. The CDR3 covers 15 residues. TCRdb re-called the RT-PCR reads with MiXCR, one entry per CDR3 protein. The sample carries around 790,000 distinct CDR3 sequences, 21% recorded once. This clonotype was counted many times. The antigen is not known. Overall study results and limits: That few new T cells are recruited by each seasonal influenza vaccination was the authors' suggestion.

The V call is TRBV12-3 or TRBV12-4, the J call TRBJ2-1, with a tentative D call TRBD2 (6 bases). The TCR comes from a man aged 50 to 60 who received an inactivated influenza vaccine. Sequencing was performed on PBMCs from blood, taken around 5 days after vaccination. The CDR3 sequence: CASSLNTGGSNEQFF. CDR3 in DNA: TGTGCCAGCAGCCTAAATACTGGGGGGAGCAATGAGCAGTTCTTC.